Listed below are T cell receptor beta chains from one sample, sequenced in a study of blood T cell repertoires in COVID-19. Method: immunoSEQ multiplex PCR; TCRdb's copy keeps in-frame clones and lacks some. The top ten clones hold about 0.54% of a sample with roughly 200,000 clones, 80% to 95% of them seen once. Sequenced: peripheral blood. The source of these receptors is a man in his forties or fifties with acute or convalescent COVID-19. The CDR3 runs from the conserved cysteine through the conserved F or W. Each record gives: J gene, V gene, clone size, D gene, CDR3 DNA, CDR3 protein. The D gene is left open where the match is weak. Expanded clones get a size class; other rows say once, few or many, or leave the size out.

TRBJ1-1,TRBV28,NA,NA,TGTGCCAGCAGACTCTACGAACCGAACACTGAAGCTTTCTTT,CASRLYEPNTEAFF
TRBJ2-5,TRBV7-2,NA,TRBD1,TGTGCCAGCAGCTTAACTCCTCCGGGACAGGGGGAGACCCAGTACTTC,CASSLTPPGQGETQYF
TRBJ2-7,TRBV6-6,NA,NA,TGTGCCAGCAGTTACGCGCTCTACGAGCAGTACTTC,CASSYALYEQYF
TRBJ1-1,TRBV7-9,NA,TRBD1,TGTGCCAGCAGCCATCGGGACAGGGGTGACACTGAAGCTTTCTTT,CASSHRDRGDTEAFF
TRBJ1-2,TRBV7-9,once,TRBD1,TGTGCCAGCAGCGCGGGACAGGGGGCAGCTAATGGCTACACCTTC,CASSAGQGAANGYTF
TRBJ2-5,TRBV9,NA,TRBD1,TGTGCCAGCAGCCAGACAGGGTGGGGAGAGACCCAGTACTTC,CASSQTGWGETQYF
TRBJ1-1,TRBV6-5,NA,NA,TGTGCCAGCAGCCACGGTCTCATGAACACTGAAGCTTTCTTT,CASSHGLMNTEAFF
TRBJ2-5,TRBV7-9,once,NA,TGTGCCAGCAGCTCAACTAGCCCGGAGACCCAGTACTTC,CASSSTSPETQYF
TRBJ2-2,TRBV4-3,NA,TRBD2,TGCGCCAGCAGCCAAGATCTGGCGGGGGGGCCCACCGGGGAGCTGTTTTTT,CASSQDLAGGPTGELFF
TRBJ1-2,TRBV19,NA,NA,TGTGCCAGTACCTTGACGGCCGGAGGGGGGGGTAGCTATGGCTACACCTTC,CASTLTAGGGGSYGYTF
TRBJ1-1,TRBV12-3/TRBV12-4,NA,NA,TGTGCCAGCAGTTTACTAGATCCTCGAGAAGCTTTCTTT,CASSLLDPREAFF
TRBJ2-5,TRBV5-4,once,TRBD2,TGTGCCAGCAGCGGGGAGAGTGAGCGGGAGGGCCGGGAGACCCAGTACTTC,CASSGESEREGRETQYF
TRBJ1-1,TRBV6-5,NA,NA,TGTGCCAGCAGTTATTCCAGGGTAACTGAAGCTTTCTTT,CASSYSRVTEAFF
TRBJ2-3,TRBV11-2,NA,NA,TGTGCCAGCAGCTTAGATCGGGGTAGCACAGATACGCAGTATTTT,CASSLDRGSTDTQYF
TRBJ1-1,TRBV14,NA,NA,TGTGCCAGCAGCCAAGAGGCAGGGCCACAAACTGAAGCTTTCTTT,CASSQEAGPQTEAFF
TRBJ1-5,TRBV15,NA,NA,TGTGCCACCAGCAGAGATCGAAGGGAGGGGCAGCCCCAGCATTTT,CATSRDRREGQPQHF
TRBJ2-7,TRBV6-5,NA,NA,TGTGCCAGCAGTCCCGCGGCTAGCGCCTACGAGCAGTACTTC,CASSPAASAYEQYF
TRBJ1-1,TRBV7-9,NA,NA,TGTGCCAGCAGCCTCTCAAGGACAAGGTCTCTGGGGACTGAAGCTTTCTTT,CASSLSRTRSLGTEAFF
TRBJ2-5,TRBV7-2,NA,TRBD2,TGTGCCAGCAGCTGGACTAGCGGGCAAGAGACCCAGTACTTC,CASSWTSGQETQYF
TRBJ1-1,TRBV9,NA,TRBD1,TGTGCCAGCAGCTATGGGACAGGGGGCACTGAAGCTTTCTTT,CASSYGTGGTEAFF
TRBJ1-1,TRBV5-4,NA,NA,TGTGCCAGCAGCTTGGTCTGGCAATCGAACACTGAAGCTTTCTTT,CASSLVWQSNTEAFF
TRBJ1-1,TRBV28,NA,NA,TGTGCCAGCAGTCGCCGGGGGGTGAACACTGAAGCTTTCTTT,CASSRRGVNTEAFF
TRBJ1-1,TRBV19,NA,TRBD1,TGTGCCAGTAGTATGTTTGGTGGGGACAGATTGAACACTGAAGCTTTCTTT,CASSMFGGDRLNTEAFF
TRBJ2-3,TRBV3-1/TRBV3-2,NA,NA,TGTGCCAGCAGCCCAAGCCTAGGACAAAGCACAGATACGCAGTATTTT,CASSPSLGQSTDTQYF
TRBJ1-1,TRBV2,NA,NA,TGTGCCAGCAGTGAAAACAGCCAGGTGAACACTGAAGCTTTCTTT,CASSENSQVNTEAFF
TRBJ2-3,TRBV19,NA,NA,TGTGCCAGTAGTATAGATCCGCAGTCAGATACGCAGTATTTT,CASSIDPQSDTQYF